This T cell receptor beta chain was identified in a study of Graves' ophthalmopathy and Graves' hyperthyroidism. The study's findings and limits: Most thyroid clonotypes with frequency above 0.001 were detected in blood too. The model forecast ophthalmopathy progression, reaching roughly 71% sensitivity and about 72% specificity.

Each donor who had ophthalmopathy showed moderate-to-severe activity, a CAS of ≥3, a NOSPECS of ≥4, and a duration under 3 months. Orbital computed tomography, thyroid ultrasound, TRAb, serum thyroxine and clinical symptoms formed the basis of diagnosis. This clonotype was seen a single time. Its specificity is unknown. Relative to the germline gene, one junction end is altered; a read error may explain this. Amplification from RNA transcripts yielded the TCR beta CDR3 regions. First-round RT-PCR used HTBI primers; second-round multiplex PCR followed. TCRdb itself ran the multiplex PCR reads through MiXCR, one entry per CDR3 protein. Counted here are roughly 500,000 distinct CDR3 sequences, about 15% occurring once; the ten biggest clones make up 8% to 10%. Germline V lookup: CDR1 MNHEY, CDR2 SMNVEV (reference sequence). This CDR3 comprises 13 residues.

The sequence came from a young woman with Graves' ophthalmopathy. This chain links TRBV27 with TRBJ2-7; D may be TRBD2 (5 bases). The sample consisted of blood. CDR3 sequence: CASSRGPSYDQYF. The DNA of the CDR3 is TGTGCCAGCAGTCGAGGGCCCTCCTACGATCAGTACTTC.